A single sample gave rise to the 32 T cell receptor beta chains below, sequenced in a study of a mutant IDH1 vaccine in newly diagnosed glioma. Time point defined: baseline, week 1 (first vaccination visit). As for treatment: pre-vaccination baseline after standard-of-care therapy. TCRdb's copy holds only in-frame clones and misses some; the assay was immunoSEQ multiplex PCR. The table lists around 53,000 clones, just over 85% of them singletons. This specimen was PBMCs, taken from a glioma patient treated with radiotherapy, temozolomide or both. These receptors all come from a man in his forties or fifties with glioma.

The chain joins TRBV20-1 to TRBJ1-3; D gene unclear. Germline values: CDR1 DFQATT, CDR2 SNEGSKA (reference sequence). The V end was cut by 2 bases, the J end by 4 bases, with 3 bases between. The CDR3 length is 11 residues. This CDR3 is CSARWGNTIYF. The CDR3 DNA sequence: TGCAGTGCTAGATGGGGAAACACCATATATTTT.

CDR3 sequence reads: CASRGQLNQPQHF. Here the CDR3 DNA reads TGTGCCAGCAGGGGGCAGCTCAATCAGCCCCAGCATTTT. This chain uses TRBV2 with TRBJ1-5; D is perhaps TRBD1 (5 bases). CDR3 length: 13 residues. The germline V gene has CDR1 SNHLY and CDR2 FYNNEI. Trimming took 6 bases from V and 3 from J, leaving 9 bases between them.

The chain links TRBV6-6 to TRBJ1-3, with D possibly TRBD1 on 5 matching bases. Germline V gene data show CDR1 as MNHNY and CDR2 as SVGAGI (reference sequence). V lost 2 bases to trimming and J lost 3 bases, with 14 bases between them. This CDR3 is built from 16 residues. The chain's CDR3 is CASSYGPGGYGNTIYF. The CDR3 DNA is TGTGCCAGCAGTTACGGCCCCGGGGGGTATGGAAACACCATATATTTT.

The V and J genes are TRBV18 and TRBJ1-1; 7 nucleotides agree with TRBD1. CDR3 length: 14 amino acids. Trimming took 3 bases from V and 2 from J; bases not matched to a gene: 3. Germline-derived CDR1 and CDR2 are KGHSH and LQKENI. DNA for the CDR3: TGTGCCAGCTCACCGGGACAGTATAACACTGAAGCTTTCTTT. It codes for CASSPGQYNTEAFF.

Here the CDR3 DNA reads TGTGCCAGCACAGGGGAGGATCAGCCCCAGCATTTT. As protein: CASTGEDQPQHF. The V call is TRBV7-9, the J call TRBJ1-5, with D possibly being TRBD1 (6 bases). The CDR3 loop spans 12 amino acids. In germline, CDR1 is SEHNR, CDR2 FQNEAQ (reference sequence). Trimming took off 7 bases at V and 5 bases at J, with 9 bases between the two ends.

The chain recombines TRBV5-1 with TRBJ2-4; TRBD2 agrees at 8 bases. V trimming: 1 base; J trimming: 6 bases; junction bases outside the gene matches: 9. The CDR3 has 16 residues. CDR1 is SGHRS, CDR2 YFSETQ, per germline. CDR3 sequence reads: CASSLQRSRGGNIQYF. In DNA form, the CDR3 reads TGCGCCAGCAGCTTGCAGCGGTCCCGGGGGGGAAACATTCAGTACTTC.

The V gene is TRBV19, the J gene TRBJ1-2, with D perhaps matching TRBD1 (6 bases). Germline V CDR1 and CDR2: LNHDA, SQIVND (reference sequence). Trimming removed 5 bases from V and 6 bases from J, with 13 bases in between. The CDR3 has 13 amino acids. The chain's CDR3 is CASSAGGLDGYTF. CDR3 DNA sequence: TGTGCCAGTAGTGCGGGGGGGCTGGATGGCTACACCTTC.

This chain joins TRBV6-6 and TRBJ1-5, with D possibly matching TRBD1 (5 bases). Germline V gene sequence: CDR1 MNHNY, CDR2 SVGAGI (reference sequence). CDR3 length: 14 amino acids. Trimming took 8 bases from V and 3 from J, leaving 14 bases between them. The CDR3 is CASWVGVPNQPQHF. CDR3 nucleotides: TGTGCCAGCTGGGTGGGGGTTCCCAATCAGCCCCAGCATTTT.

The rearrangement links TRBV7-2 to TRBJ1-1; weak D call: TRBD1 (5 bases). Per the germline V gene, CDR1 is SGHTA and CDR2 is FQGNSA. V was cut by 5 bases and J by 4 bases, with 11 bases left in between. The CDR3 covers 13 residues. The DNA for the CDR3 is TGTGCCAGCAGCCCCGGGACTTCCACTGAAGCTTTCTTT. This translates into CASSPGTSTEAFF.

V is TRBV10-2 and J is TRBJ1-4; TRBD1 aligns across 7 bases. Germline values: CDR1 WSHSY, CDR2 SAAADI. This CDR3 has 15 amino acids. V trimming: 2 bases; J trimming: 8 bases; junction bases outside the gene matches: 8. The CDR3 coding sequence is TGCGCCAGCAGTGAGAGGACAGGTGAACACGAAAAACTGTTTTTT. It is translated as CASSERTGEHEKLFF.

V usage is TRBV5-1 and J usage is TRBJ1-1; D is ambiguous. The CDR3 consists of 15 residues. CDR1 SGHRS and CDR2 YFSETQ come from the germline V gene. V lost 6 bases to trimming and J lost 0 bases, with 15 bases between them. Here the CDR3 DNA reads TGCGCCAGCATGCCACAGTTGGGGTTGAACACTGAAGCTTTCTTT. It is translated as CASMPQLGLNTEAFF. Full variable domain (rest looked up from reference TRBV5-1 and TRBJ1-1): KAGVTQTPRYLIKTRGQQVTLSCSPISGHRSVSWYQQTPGQGLQFLFEYFSETQRNKGNFPGRFSGRQFSNSRSEMNVSTLELGDSALYLCASMPQLGLNTEAFFGQGTRLTVV.

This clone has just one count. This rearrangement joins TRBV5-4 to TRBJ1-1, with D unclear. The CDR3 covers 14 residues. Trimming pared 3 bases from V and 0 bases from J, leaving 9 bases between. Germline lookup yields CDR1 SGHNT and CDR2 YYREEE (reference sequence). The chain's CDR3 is CASSSRNMNTEAFF. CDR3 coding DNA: TGTGCCAGCAGCTCGCGGAACATGAACACTGAAGCTTTCTTT.

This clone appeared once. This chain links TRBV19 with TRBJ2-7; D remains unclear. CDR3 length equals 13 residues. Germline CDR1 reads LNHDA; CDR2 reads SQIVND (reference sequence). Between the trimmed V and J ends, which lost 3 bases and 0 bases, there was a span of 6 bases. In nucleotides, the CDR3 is TGTGCCAGTAGTATGGACCACTCCTACGAGCAGTACTTC. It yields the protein CASSMDHSYEQYF.

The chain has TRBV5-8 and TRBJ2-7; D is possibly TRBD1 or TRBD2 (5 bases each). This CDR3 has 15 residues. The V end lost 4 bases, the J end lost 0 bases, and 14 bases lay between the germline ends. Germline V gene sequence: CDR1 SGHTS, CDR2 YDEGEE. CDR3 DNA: TGTGCCAGCAGCCGGGACGGGCCTAGCTCCTACGAGCAGTACTTC. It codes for CASSRDGPSSYEQYF.

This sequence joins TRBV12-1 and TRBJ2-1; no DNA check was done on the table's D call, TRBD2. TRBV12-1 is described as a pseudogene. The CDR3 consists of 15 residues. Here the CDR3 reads CASSFGLETHNEQFF. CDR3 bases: TGTGCCAGCAGCTTTGGTCTAGAAACCCACAATGAGCAGTTCTTC.

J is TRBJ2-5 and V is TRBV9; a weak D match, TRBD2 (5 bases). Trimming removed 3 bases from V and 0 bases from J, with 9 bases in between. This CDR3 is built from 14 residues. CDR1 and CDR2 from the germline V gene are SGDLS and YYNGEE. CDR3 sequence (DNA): TGTGCCAGCAGCGAGGGAGCGTACCAAGAGACCCAGTACTTC. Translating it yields CASSEGAYQETQYF. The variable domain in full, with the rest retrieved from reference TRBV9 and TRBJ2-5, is DSGVTQTPKHLITATGQRVTLRCSPRSGDLSVYWYQQSLDQGLQFLIQYYNGEERAKGNILERFSAQQFPDLHSELNLSSLELGDSALYFCASSEGAYQETQYFGPGTRLLVL.

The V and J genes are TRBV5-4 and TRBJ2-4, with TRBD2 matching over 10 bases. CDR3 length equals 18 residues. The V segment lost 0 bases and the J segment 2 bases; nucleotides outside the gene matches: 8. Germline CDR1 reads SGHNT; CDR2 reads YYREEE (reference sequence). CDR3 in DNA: TGTGCCAGCAGCTTGGTGAGCGGGAGGGCTTGGTCCAAAAACATTCAGTACTTC. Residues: CASSLVSGRAWSKNIQYF.

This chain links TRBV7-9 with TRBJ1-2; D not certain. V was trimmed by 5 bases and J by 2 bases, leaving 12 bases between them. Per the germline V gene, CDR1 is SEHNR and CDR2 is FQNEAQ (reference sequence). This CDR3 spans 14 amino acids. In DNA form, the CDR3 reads TGTGCCAGCAGCCAAACGAGGCTAAACTATGGCTACACCTTC. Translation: CASSQTRLNYGYTF.

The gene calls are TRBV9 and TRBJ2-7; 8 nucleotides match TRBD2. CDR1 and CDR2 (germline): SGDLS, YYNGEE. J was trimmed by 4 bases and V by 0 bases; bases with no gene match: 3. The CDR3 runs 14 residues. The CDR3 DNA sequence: TGTGCCAGCAGCGTAGGGGCGGGAGGTTACGAGCAGTACTTC. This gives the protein CASSVGAGGYEQYF.

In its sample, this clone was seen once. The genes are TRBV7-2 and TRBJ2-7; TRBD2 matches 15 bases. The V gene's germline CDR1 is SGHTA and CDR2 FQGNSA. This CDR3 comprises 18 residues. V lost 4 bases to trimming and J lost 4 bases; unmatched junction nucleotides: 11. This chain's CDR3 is CASSSPGTSGRFWYEQYF. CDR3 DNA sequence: TGTGCCAGCAGCTCGCCCGGGACTAGCGGGAGGTTTTGGTACGAGCAGTACTTC.

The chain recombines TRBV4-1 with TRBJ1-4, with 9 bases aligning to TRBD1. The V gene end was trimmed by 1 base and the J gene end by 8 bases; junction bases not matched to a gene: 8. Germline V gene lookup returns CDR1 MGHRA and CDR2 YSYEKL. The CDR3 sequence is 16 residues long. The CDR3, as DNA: TGCGCCAGCAGCCAAGTCGAGACAGGGGGAGAAGAAAAACTGTTTTTT. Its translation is CASSQVETGGEEKLFF.

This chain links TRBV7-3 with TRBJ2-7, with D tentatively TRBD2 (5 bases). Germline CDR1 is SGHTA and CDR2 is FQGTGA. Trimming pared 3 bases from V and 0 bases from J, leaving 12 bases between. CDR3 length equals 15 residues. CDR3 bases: TGTGCCAGCAGCTTCGTTCCGAGGGACTCCTACGAGCAGTACTTC. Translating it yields CASSFVPRDSYEQYF.

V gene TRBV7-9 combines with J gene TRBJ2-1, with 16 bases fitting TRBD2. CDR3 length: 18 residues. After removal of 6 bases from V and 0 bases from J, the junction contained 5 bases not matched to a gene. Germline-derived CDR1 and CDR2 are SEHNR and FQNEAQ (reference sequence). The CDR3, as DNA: TGTGCCAGCAGACCAGGGACTAGCGGGAGGGGCTCCTACAATGAGCAGTTCTTC. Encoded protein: CASRPGTSGRGSYNEQFF.

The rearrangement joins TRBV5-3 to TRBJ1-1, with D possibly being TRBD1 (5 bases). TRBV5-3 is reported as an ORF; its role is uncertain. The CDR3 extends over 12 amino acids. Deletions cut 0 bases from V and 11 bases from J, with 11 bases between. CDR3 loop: CARSLGGAPAFF. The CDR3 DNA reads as TGTGCCAGAAGCTTGGGTGGGGCTCCGGCTTTCTTT.

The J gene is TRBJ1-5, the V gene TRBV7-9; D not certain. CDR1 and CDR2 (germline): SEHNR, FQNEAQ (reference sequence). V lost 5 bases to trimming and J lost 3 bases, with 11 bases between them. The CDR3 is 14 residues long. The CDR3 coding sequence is TGTGCCAGCAGCCACGGATCCTTCAATCAGCCCCAGCATTTT. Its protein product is CASSHGSFNQPQHF.

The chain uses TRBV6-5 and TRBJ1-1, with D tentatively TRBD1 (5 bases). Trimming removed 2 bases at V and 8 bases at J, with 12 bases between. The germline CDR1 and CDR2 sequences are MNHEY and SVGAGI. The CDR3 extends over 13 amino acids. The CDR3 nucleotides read TGTGCCAGCAGTTACCGGTACGGGGGGGAAGCTTTCTTT. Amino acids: CASSYRYGGEAFF.

The chain's CDR3 is CSIYRGAGTGELFF. Here the CDR3 DNA reads TGCAGCATTTACAGGGGAGCGGGCACCGGGGAGCTGTTTTTT. The V gene is TRBV29-1, the J gene TRBJ2-2; TRBD1 might be the D (7 bases). The CDR3 is 14 residues long. CDR1 is SQVTM, CDR2 ANQGSEA, per germline. Trimming took 8 bases from V and 4 from J, leaving 17 bases between them.

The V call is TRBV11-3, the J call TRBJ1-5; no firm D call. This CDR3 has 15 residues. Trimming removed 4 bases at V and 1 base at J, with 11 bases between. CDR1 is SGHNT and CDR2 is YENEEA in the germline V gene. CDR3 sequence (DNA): TGTGCCAGCAGCTCCCTGGGCCCCAGCAATCAGCCCCAGCATTTT. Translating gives CASSSLGPSNQPQHF.

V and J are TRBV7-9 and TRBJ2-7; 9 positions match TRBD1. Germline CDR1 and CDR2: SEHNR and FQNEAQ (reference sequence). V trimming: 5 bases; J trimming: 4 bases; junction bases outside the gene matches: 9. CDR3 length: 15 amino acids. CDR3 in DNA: TGTGCCAGCAGCCCGAAACAGGGGGCCTTTTACGAGCAGTACTTC. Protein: CASSPKQGAFYEQYF.

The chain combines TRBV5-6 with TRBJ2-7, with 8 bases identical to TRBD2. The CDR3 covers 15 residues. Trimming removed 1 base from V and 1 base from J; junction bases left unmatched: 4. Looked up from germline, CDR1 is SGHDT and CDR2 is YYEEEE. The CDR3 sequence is CASSLFLAGSYEQYF. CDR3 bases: TGTGCCAGCAGCTTGTTCTTAGCGGGATCCTACGAGCAGTACTTC.

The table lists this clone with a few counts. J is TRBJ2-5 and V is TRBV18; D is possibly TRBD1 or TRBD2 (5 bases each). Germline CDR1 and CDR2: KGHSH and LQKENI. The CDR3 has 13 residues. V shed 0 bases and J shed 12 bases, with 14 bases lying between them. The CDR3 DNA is TGTGCCAGCTCACCACCCGGGACGGGGAAAAAGTACTTC. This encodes CASSPPGTGKKYF.

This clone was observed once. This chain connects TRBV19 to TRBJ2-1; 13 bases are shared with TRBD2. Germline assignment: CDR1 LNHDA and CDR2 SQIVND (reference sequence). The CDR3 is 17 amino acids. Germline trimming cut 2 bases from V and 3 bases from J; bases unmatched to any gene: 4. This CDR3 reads CASSISRTSGSYNEQFF. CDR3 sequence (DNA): TGTGCCAGTAGTATATCCCGGACTAGCGGGAGCTACAATGAGCAGTTCTTC. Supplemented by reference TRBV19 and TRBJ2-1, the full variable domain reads DGGITQSPKYLFRKEGQNVTLSCEQNLNHDAMYWYRQDPGQGLRLIYYSQIVNDFQKGDIAEGYSVSREKKESFPLTVTSAQKNPTAFYLCASSISRTSGSYNEQFFGPGTRLTVL.